This T cell receptor (beta chain) was obtained from a study of cytomegalovirus exposure and HLA in healthy donors. The overall study: Of all 370 or so donors who were genotyped, 75% to 90% belonged to the Caucasian-associated ancestry cluster.

Vbeta (60) and Jbeta (13) primers were used in the PCR. This table comes from immunoSEQ multiplex PCR, and its TCRdb copy is limited to in-frame clones, with some not included. The sample has 150,000 to 200,000 clones; over 70% are singletons. Study-level findings and limits: According to a later analysis, most TCR beta chains associated with CMV appeared HLA-restricted. Previously analyzed data showed that most TCR beta V segments were productive at a frequency of about 87% or about 30%.

The CDR3 is made up of 12 amino acids. Germline V CDR1 and CDR2: MNHNY, SVGAGI (reference sequence). Trimming cost V 6 bases and J 5 bases, with 10 bases left between them. As for this clone: Antigen: not known.

Source material: PBMCs. The receptor was derived from a man aged 50-60 years in good health and CMV-seropositive. The genes are TRBV6-6 and TRBJ1-2, with D maybe TRBD1 (5 bases). The CDR3 spells CASRWEGYGYTF. The CDR3 DNA follows: TGTGCCAGCAGGTGGGAGGGGTATGGCTACACCTTC.